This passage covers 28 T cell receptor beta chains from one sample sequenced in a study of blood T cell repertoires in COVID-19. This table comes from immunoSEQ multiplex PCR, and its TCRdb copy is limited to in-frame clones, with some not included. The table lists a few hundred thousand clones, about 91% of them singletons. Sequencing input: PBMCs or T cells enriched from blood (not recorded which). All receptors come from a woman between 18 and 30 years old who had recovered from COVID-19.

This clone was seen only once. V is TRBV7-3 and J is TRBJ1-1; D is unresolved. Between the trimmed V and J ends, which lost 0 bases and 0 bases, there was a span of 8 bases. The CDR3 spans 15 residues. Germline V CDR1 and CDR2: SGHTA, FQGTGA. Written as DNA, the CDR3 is TGTGCCAGCAGCTTAACCCCAGGTATGAACACTGAAGCTTTCTTT. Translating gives CASSLTPGMNTEAFF.

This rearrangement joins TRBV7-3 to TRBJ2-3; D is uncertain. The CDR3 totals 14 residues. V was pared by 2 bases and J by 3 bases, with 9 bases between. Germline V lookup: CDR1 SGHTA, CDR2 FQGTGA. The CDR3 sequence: CASSLEASTDTQYF. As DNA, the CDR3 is TGTGCCAGCAGCTTAGAGGCGAGTACAGATACGCAGTATTTT.

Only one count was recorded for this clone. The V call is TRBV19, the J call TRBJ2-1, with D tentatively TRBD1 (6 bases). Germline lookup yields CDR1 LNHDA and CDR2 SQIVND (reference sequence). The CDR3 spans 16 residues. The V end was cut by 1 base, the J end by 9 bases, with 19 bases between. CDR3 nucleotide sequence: TGTGCCAGTAGTATAGCGGCTCGGACAGCTCGGGGTGAGCAGTTCTTC. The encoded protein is CASSIAARTARGEQFF.

The CDR3 is CASSRDRSYEQYF. CDR3 DNA sequence: TGTGCCAGCAGTCGAGACAGGTCCTACGAGCAGTACTTC. V gene TRBV7-2 combines with J gene TRBJ2-7; perhaps TRBD1 as D (6 bases). Germline CDR1 reads SGHTA; CDR2 reads FQGNSA. Trimming removed 6 bases at V and 1 base at J, with 10 bases between. This CDR3 has 13 amino acids.

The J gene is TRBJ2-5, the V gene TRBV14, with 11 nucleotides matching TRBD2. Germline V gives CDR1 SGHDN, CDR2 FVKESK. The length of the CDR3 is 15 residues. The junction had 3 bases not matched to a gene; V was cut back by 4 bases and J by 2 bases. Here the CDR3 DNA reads TGTGCCAGCAGCCTTGCTAGCGGGGGGCAAGAGACCCAGTACTTC. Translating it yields CASSLASGGQETQYF.

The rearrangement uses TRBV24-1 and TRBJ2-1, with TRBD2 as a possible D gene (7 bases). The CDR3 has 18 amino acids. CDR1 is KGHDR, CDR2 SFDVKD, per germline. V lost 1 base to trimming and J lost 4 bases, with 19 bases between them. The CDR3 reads CATSDLRGGPSKYNEQFF. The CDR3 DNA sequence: TGTGCCACCAGTGATTTAAGGGGGGGCCCCTCCAAATACAATGAGCAGTTCTTC.

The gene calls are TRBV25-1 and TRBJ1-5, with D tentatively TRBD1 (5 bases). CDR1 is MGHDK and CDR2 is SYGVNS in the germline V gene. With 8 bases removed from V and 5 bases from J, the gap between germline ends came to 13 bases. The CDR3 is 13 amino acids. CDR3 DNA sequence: TGTGCCAGCTCCCAGGGATTTGATCAGCCCCAGCATTTT. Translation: CASSQGFDQPQHF.

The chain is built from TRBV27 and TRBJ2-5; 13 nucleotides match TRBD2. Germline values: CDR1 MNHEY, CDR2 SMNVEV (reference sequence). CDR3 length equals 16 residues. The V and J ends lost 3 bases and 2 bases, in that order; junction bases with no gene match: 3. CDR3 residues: CASSLGLAGRQETQYF. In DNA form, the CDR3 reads TGTGCCAGCAGTTTGGGACTAGCGGGAAGACAAGAGACCCAGTACTTC.

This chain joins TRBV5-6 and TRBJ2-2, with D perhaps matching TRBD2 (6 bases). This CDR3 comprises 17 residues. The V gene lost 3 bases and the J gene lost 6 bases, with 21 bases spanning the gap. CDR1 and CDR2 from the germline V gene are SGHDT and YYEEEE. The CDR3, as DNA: TGTGCCAGCAGCTCCGAGTTTGGTAGCGGTGGATCCGGGGAGCTGTTTTTT. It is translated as CASSSEFGSGGSGELFF. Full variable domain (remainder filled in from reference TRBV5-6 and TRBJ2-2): DAGVTQSPTHLIKTRGQQVTLRCSPKSGHDTVSWYQQALGQGPQFIFQYYEEEERQRGNFPDRFSGHQFPNYSSELNVNALLLGDSALYLCASSSEFGSGGSGELFFGEGSRLTVL.

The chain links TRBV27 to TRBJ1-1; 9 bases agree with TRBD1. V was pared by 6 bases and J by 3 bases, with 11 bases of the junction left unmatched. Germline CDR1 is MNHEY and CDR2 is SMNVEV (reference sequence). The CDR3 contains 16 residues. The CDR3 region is CASRISWTGEDTEAFF. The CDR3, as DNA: TGTGCCAGCAGGATTTCTTGGACAGGGGAGGACACTGAAGCTTTCTTT.

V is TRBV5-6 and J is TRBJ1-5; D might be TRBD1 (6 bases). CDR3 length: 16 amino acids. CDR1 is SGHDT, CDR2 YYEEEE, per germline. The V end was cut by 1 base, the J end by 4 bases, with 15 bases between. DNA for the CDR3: TGTGCCAGCAGCTTGTTCTGGGGGCCTAAAAATCAGCCCCAGCATTTT. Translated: CASSLFWGPKNQPQHF.

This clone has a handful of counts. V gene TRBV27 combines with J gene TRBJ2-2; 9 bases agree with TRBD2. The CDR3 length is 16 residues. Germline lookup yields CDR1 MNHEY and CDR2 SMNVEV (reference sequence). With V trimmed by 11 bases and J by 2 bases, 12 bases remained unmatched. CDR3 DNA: TGTGCCTCCACCGAGGGGCTAGCGGGAAACACCGGGGAGCTGTTTTTT. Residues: CASTEGLAGNTGELFF.

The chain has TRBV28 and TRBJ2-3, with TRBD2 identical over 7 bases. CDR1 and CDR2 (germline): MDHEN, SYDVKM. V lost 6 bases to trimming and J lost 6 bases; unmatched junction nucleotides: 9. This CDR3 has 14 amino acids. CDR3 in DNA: TGTGCCAGCAGCCTGAGCGGGATCTCGGATACGCAGTATTTT. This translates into CASSLSGISDTQYF.

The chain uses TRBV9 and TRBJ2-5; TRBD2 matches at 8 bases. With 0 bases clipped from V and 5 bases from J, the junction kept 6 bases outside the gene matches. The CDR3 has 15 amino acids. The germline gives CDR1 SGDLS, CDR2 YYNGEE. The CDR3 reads CASSVGWGLGETQYF. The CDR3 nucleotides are TGTGCCAGCAGCGTAGGCTGGGGACTAGGGGAGACCCAGTACTTC. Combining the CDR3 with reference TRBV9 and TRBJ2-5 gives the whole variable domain DSGVTQTPKHLITATGQRVTLRCSPRSGDLSVYWYQQSLDQGLQFLIQYYNGEERAKGNILERFSAQQFPDLHSELNLSSLELGDSALYFCASSVGWGLGETQYFGPGTRLLVL.

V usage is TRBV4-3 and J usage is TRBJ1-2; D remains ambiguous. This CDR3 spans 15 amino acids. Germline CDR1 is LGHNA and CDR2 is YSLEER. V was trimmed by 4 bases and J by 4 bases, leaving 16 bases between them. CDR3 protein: CASSPDGRGVYGYTF. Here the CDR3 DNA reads TGCGCCAGCAGCCCTGACGGGCGGGGAGTCTATGGCTACACCTTC.

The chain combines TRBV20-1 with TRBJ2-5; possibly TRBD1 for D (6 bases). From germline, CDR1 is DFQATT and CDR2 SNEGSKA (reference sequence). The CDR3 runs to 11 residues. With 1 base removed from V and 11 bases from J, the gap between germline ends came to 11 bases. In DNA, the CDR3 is TGCAGTGCTAGAGGGGGACACCCACAGTACTTC. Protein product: CSARGGHPQYF.

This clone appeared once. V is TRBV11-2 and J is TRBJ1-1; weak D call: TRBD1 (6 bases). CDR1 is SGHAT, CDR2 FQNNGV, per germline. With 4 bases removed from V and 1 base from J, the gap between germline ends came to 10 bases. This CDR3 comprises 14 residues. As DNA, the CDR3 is TGTGCCAGCAGCTCACGCAGGGGGAACACTGAAGCTTTCTTT. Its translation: CASSSRRGNTEAFF.

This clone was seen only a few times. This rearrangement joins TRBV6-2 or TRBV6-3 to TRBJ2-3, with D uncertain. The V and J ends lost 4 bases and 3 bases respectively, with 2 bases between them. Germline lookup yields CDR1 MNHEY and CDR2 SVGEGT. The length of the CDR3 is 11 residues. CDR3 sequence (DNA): TGTGCCAGCAGTTCGACAGATACGCAGTATTTT. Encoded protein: CASSSTDTQYF.

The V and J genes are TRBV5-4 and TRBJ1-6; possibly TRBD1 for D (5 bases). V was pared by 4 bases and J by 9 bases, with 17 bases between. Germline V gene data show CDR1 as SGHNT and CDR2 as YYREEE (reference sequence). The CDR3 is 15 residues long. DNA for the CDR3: TGTGCCAGCAGCGCGGGGACCGGTAGTGGTTCACCCCTCCACTTT. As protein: CASSAGTGSGSPLHF. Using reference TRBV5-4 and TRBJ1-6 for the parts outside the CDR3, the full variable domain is ETGVTQSPTHLIKTRGQQVTLRCSSQSGHNTVSWYQQALGQGPQFIFQYYREEENGRGNFPPRFSGLQFPNYSSELNVNALELDDSALYLCASSAGTGSGSPLHFGNGTRLTVT.

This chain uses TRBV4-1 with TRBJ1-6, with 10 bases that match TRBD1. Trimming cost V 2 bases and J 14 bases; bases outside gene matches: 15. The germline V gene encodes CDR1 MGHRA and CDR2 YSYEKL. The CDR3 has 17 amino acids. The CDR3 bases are TGCGCCAGCAGCCAAAAGGGTCCGGGACAGGGGATGAGGGCCCTCCACTTT. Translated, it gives CASSQKGPGQGMRALHF.

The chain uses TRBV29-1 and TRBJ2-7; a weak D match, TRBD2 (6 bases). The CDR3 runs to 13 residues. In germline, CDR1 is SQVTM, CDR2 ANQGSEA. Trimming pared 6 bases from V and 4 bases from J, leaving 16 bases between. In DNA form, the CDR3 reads TGCAGCGTAATAGCGGAAAACCGGTACGAGCAGTACTTC. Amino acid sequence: CSVIAENRYEQYF.

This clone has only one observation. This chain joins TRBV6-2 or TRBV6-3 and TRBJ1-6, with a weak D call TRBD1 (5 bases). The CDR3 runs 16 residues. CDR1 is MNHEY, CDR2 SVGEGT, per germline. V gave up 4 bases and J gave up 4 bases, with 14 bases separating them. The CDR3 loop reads CASSWAGRTYNSPLHF. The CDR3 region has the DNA TGTGCCAGCAGTTGGGCAGGGAGGACTTATAATTCACCCCTCCACTTT.

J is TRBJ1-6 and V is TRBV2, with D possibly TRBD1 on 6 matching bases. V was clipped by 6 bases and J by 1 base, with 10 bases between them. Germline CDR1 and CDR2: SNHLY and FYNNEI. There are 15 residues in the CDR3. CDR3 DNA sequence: TGTGCCAGCAGCTTACAGGGATCCTATAATTCACCCCTCCACTTT. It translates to CASSLQGSYNSPLHF.

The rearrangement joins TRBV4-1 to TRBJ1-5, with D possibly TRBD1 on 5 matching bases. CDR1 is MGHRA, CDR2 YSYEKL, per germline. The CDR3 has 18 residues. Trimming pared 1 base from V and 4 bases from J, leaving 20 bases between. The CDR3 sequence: CASSQAIGRQRGNQPQHF. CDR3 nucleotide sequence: TGCGCCAGCAGCCAAGCTATTGGACGCCAAAGGGGTAATCAGCCCCAGCATTTT.

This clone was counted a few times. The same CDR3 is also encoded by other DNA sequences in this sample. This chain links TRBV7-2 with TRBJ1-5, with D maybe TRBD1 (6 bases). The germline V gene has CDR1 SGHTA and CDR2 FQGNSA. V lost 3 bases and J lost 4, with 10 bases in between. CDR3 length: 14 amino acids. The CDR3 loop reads CASSLGQDNQPQHF. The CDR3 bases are TGTGCCAGCAGCTTGGGACAAGATAATCAGCCCCAGCATTTT.

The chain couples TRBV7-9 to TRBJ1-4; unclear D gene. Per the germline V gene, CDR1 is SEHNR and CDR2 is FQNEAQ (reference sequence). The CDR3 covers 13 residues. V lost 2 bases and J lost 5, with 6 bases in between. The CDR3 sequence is CASSLLLNEKLFF. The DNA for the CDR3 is TGTGCCAGCAGCTTACTCTTGAATGAAAAACTGTTTTTT.

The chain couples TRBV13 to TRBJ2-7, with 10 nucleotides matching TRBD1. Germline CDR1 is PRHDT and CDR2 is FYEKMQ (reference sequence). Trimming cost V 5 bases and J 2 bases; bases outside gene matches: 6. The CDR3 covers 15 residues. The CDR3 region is CASSKGGTGAYEQYF. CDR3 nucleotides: TGTGCCAGCAGCAAGGGCGGGACAGGGGCCTACGAGCAGTACTTC.

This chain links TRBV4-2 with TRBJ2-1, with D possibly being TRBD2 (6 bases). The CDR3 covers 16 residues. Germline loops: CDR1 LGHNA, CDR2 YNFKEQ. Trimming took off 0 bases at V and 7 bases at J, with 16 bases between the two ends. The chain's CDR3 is CASSQDNGGKRNEQFF. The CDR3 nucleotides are TGTGCCAGCAGCCAAGATAATGGCGGGAAAAGAAATGAGCAGTTCTTC.